This TCR beta chain was sequenced in a study of blood T cells in healthy people across ages. Then a second PCR, running roughly 7 to 11 cycles, was carried out with a sample-barcoded 5' primer and a J-beta primer mix. Tagging of each cDNA molecule was performed by a template-switch adaptor with 12 random nucleotides. TCRdb called the 5' RACE reads again in MiXCR, with one record for every CDR3 protein. The repertoire holds 920,000 or so distinct CDR3 sequences, around 45% seen once, with under 20% in the top ten. A few counts support this clonotype. Germline CDR1 reads SGHTA; CDR2 reads FQGTGA. The CDR3 has 15 residues. The ends were cut back, 1 base at V and 0 bases at J, with 7 bases in the middle.

This clonotype was sampled from a woman aged 60 to 75 in good health. The sample consisted of blood. The rearrangement links TRBV7-3 to TRBJ2-1; no firm D call. CDR3 nucleotides: TGTGCCAGCAGCTTAATACGGGTCTCCTACAATGAGCAGTTCTTC. It codes for CASSLIRVSYNEQFF.